These T cell receptor beta chains were read from a single sample in a study of long-term antiretroviral therapy in people with HIV. Sequencing used immunoSEQ multiplex PCR; TCRdb keeps in-frame clones, though not all of them. The repertoire holds under 20,000 clones, over 70% seen once, with roughly 14% in the top ten. Sequences were derived from unsorted PBMCs, sampled 1.2 years before starting antiretroviral therapy. The receptors shown here come from a man in his thirties or forties with HIV. Each CDR3 is given with its conserved first and last residue. Each record gives: V gene, D gene, clone size, J gene, CDR3 protein, CDR3 DNA. D genes are given only for firm matches. Not every row has a clone size; where given, it reads once, few, many or a size class.

TRBV11-2	-	few	TRBJ2-7	CASSLDLEGGYEQYF	TGTGCCAGCAGCTTAGATCTGGAGGGTGGCTACGAGCAGTACTTC
TRBV4-3	TRBD1	once	TRBJ2-5	CASSYWTGSLPETQYF	TGCGCCAGCAGTTACTGGACAGGGTCCCTTCCCGAGACCCAGTACTTC
TRBV6-5	TRBD1	-	TRBJ1-2	CASSPGTDYGYTF	TGTGCCAGCAGTCCTGGGACAGACTATGGCTACACCTTC
TRBV9	-	-	TRBJ2-1	CASSGLTSRNEQFF	TGTGCCAGCAGCGGGTTGACTTCGCGGAATGAGCAGTTCTTC
TRBV13	-	-	TRBJ2-3	CASSLARTDTQYF	TGTGCCAGCAGCCTAGCCCGCACAGATACGCAGTATTTT
TRBV11-2	-	-	TRBJ1-4	CASSLVGGAGANEKLFF	TGTGCCAGCAGCTTAGTAGGGGGGGCCGGAGCTAATGAAAAACTGTTTTTT
TRBV27	-	-	TRBJ2-4	CASSFITEAKNIQYF	TGTGCCAGCAGTTTCATCACAGAAGCCAAAAACATTCAGTACTTC
TRBV5-1	-	-	TRBJ2-2	CASSLENGATGELFF	TGCGCCAGCAGCTTGGAAAATGGTGCGACCGGGGAGCTGTTTTTT
TRBV5-1	-	-	TRBJ2-3	CASSLDDPRTDTQYF	TGCGCCAGCAGCTTGGACGACCCCCGCACAGATACGCAGTATTTT
TRBV28	-	once	TRBJ2-7	CASSKLYEQYF	TGTGCCAGCAGTAAGTTATACGAGCAGTACTTC
TRBV6-1	TRBD1	few	TRBJ1-5	CASRRTGGNQPQHF	TGTGCCAGCAGACGGACAGGGGGTAATCAGCCCCAGCATTTT
TRBV14	TRBD2	-	TRBJ2-3	CASSQPGLAGGDSSTDTQYF	TGTGCCAGCAGCCAACCGGGACTAGCGGGAGGGGATTCTAGCACAGATACGCAGTATTTT
TRBV7-6	TRBD2	-	TRBJ2-1	CASSLAGTSGVYNEQFF	TGTGCCAGCAGCTTAGCGGGGACTAGCGGGGTTTACAATGAGCAGTTCTTC
TRBV29-1	-	-	TRBJ2-2	CSVSGLNTGELFF	TGCAGCGTTTCGGGCTTGAACACCGGGGAGCTGTTTTTT
TRBV5-4	-	few	TRBJ2-7	CASSSRTYSGAYEQYF	TGTGCCAGCAGCTCCCGGACCTATTCGGGGGCCTACGAGCAGTACTTC
TRBV25-1	-	-	TRBJ2-3	CASSPARVSSTDTQYF	TGTGCCAGCAGCCCCGCGCGGGTTTCGTCGACAGATACGCAGTATTTT
TRBV5-1	-	-	TRBJ1-1	CASSHGGGNTEAFF	TGCGCCAGCAGCCATGGGGGGGGGAACACTGAAGCTTTCTTT
TRBV19	-	-	TRBJ1-5	CASRGDTLGQPQHF	TGTGCCAGTAGGGGGGACACTTTGGGACAGCCCCAGCATTTT
TRBV27	TRBD1	-	TRBJ2-7	CASSSDRGQNEQYF	TGTGCCAGCAGTTCCGACAGGGGCCAGAACGAGCAGTACTTC
TRBV18	-	-	TRBJ2-3	CASSALGRGPDTQYF	TGTGCCAGCTCAGCCCTTGGCCGGGGCCCAGATACGCAGTATTTT
TRBV7-9	-	-	TRBJ1-1	CASSLEGAHTEAFF	TGTGCCAGCAGCTTAGAAGGGGCACACACTGAAGCTTTCTTT
TRBV11-2	-	once	TRBJ2-3	CASSRWSRTQYF	TGTGCCAGCAGCCGGTGGTCTAGGACGCAGTATTTT
TRBV10-2	-	-	TRBJ2-7	CASPRGPQAAGDEQYF	TGCGCCAGCCCTCGGGGGCCACAGGCGGCGGGGGACGAGCAGTACTTC
TRBV28	-	-	TRBJ2-7	CASRERSLSYEQYF	TGTGCCAGCAGGGAGCGGAGCCTCTCCTACGAGCAGTACTTC
TRBV11-3	-	-	TRBJ2-7	CASGRYEQYF	TGTGCCAGCGGAAGGTACGAGCAGTACTTC
TRBV7-9	-	-	TRBJ2-1	CASPLVGGPNNEQFF	TGTGCCAGCCCCCTGGTTGGGGGCCCTAACAATGAGCAGTTCTTC
TRBV18	TRBD2	-	TRBJ2-1	CASSPASGGDNEQFF	TGTGCCAGCTCACCGGCTAGCGGGGGGGACAATGAGCAGTTCTTC
TRBV28	-	-	TRBJ2-7	CASSLGRNTNEQYF	TGTGCCAGCAGTTTAGGGCGGAATACCAACGAGCAGTACTTC
TRBV27	-	medium-sized	TRBJ2-1	CASSGLSHEQFF	TGTGCCAGCAGCGGACTTTCCCATGAGCAGTTCTTC
TRBV6-5	-	-	TRBJ1-1	CASRGDTEAFF	TGTGCCAGCAGGGGGGATACTGAAGCTTTCTTT
TRBV4-2	-	-	TRBJ2-1	CASSQEGLGRQYYNEQFF	TGTGCCAGCAGCCAAGAGGGACTCGGACGACAGTACTACAATGAGCAGTTCTTC
TRBV18	-	-	TRBJ1-1	CASSPKDSATEAFF	TGTGCCAGCTCCCCTAAAGACAGCGCCACTGAAGCTTTCTTT
TRBV5-4	-	-	TRBJ2-5	CASSPVGDETQYF	TGTGCCAGCAGCCCCGTAGGGGACGAGACCCAGTACTTC
TRBV7-9	-	few	TRBJ2-5	CASSTSGTQYF	TGTGCCAGCAGCACATCCGGGACCCAGTACTTC
TRBV7-7	-	-	TRBJ2-7	CASSFSGFHEQYF	TGTGCTAGCAGCTTCTCCGGGTTCCACGAGCAGTACTTC
TRBV2	TRBD2	-	TRBJ2-7	CASSFSGGPSYEQYF	TGTGCCAGCAGCTTTAGCGGGGGCCCATCCTACGAGCAGTACTTC
TRBV2	-	-	TRBJ2-5	CASRRDPGTETQYF	TGTGCCAGCAGGCGGGACCCAGGGACGGAGACCCAGTACTTC
TRBV30	TRBD1	-	TRBJ1-2	CAWSPLEAGGGYTF	TGTGCCTGGAGTCCCCTTGAAGCAGGGGGCGGCTACACCTTC
TRBV5-6	-	-	TRBJ1-3	CASSRMVNSGNTIYF	TGTGCCAGCAGCCGGATGGTGAACTCTGGAAACACCATATATTTT